A single sample is the source of the 12 T cell receptor beta chains below, sequenced in a study of cytomegalovirus exposure and HLA in healthy donors. Repertoires were generated with immunoSEQ multiplex PCR, while TCRdb's copy carries only in-frame clones and drops some. The sample holds about 250,000 clones, less than 90% seen once. Sequences were obtained from PBMCs. The receptors shown here come from a man in his late teens or twenties in good health and CMV-seropositive.

The chain is built from TRBV6-5 and TRBJ1-5, with 11 positions matching TRBD1. The CDR3 has 13 amino acids. Germline CDR1 reads MNHEY; CDR2 reads SVGAGI. V was pared by 9 bases and J by 6 bases, with 4 bases of the junction left unmatched. As DNA, the CDR3 is TGTGCCAGTGGACAGGGGGCCTCTCAGCCCCAGCATTTT. Translated, it gives CASGQGASQPQHF.

This rearrangement joins TRBV6-1 to TRBJ1-3, with D unresolved. Germline lookup yields CDR1 MNHNS and CDR2 SASEGT. The germline V and J ends were trimmed by 2 bases and 4 bases, with 27 bases remaining between them. The CDR3 is made up of 20 amino acids. CDR3 in amino acids: CASSEWEGQEWILFGNTIYF. CDR3 nucleotide sequence: TGTGCCAGCAGTGAATGGGAAGGGCAGGAGTGGATTCTCTTCGGAAACACCATATATTTT.

The chain uses TRBV30 and TRBJ1-2; weak D call: TRBD1 (5 bases). Germline CDR1 reads GTSNPN; CDR2 reads SVGIG (reference sequence). V gave up 1 base and J gave up 0 bases, with 6 bases separating them. This CDR3 has 13 residues. This CDR3 reads CAWSAGSNYGYTF. CDR3 nucleotide sequence: TGTGCCTGGAGTGCAGGGTCTAACTATGGCTACACCTTC.

In its sample, this clone was seen once. The chain couples TRBV19 to TRBJ2-1, with 7 bases matching TRBD1. CDR1 and CDR2 (germline): LNHDA, SQIVND (reference sequence). The CDR3 covers 16 residues. V lost 3 bases and J lost 3; bases outside the gene matches: 8. The DNA of the CDR3 is TGTGCCAGTAGTATCCCCAGGGGGTCTGTCTACAATGAGCAGTTCTTC. Encoded protein: CASSIPRGSVYNEQFF.

V usage is TRBV29-1 and J usage is TRBJ2-4; 12 nucleotides match TRBD1. The germline V gene has CDR1 SQVTM and CDR2 ANQGSEA. The CDR3 length is 14 residues. Trimming took 6 bases from V and 6 from J; bases not matched to a gene: 6. The CDR3 bases are TGCAGCGTCGGGACAGGGGGCATTATAAACATTCAGTACTTC. Translated: CSVGTGGIINIQYF.

The CDR3 nucleotides are TGTGCCAGCAGTTTATCAGGGACAGGGCACTATGGCTACACCTTC. Its translation: CASSLSGTGHYGYTF. The chain is built from TRBV27 and TRBJ1-2; TRBD1 aligns across 9 bases. Unmatched junction bases numbered 2, after V lost 0 bases and J lost 3 bases. The CDR3 has 15 residues. From germline, CDR1 is MNHEY and CDR2 SMNVEV (reference sequence).

The CDR3: CASSESLYYEQYF. As DNA, the CDR3 is TGCGCCAGCAGTGAATCGCTCTACTACGAGCAGTACTTC. The chain couples TRBV10-1 to TRBJ2-7; no definite D call. Germline CDR1 reads WNHNN; CDR2 reads SYGVQD (reference sequence). V lost 3 bases and J 3 bases, leaving 9 bases between the germline ends. The CDR3 length is 13 residues.

The chain recombines TRBV11-2 with TRBJ2-1; TRBD1 might be the D (5 bases). The length of the CDR3 is 15 residues. The germline V and J ends were trimmed by 4 bases and 0 bases, with 10 bases remaining between them. CDR1 is SGHAT and CDR2 is FQNNGV in the germline V gene. The CDR3 nucleotides read TGTGCCAGCAGCTCTCAGGGAAGCTCCTACAATGAGCAGTTCTTC. The encoded protein is CASSSQGSSYNEQFF. Combining the CDR3 with reference TRBV11-2 and TRBJ2-1 gives the whole variable domain EAGVAQSPRYKIIEKRQSVAFWCNPISGHATLYWYQQILGQGPKLLIQFQNNGVVDDSQLPKDRFSAERLKGVDSTLKIQPAKLEDSAVYLCASSSQGSSYNEQFFGPGTRLTVL.

Only a few counts were recorded for this clone. This chain connects TRBV27 to TRBJ2-7; D unresolved. This CDR3 is built from 14 residues. Trimming removed 5 bases at V and 5 bases at J, with 16 bases between. Germline values: CDR1 MNHEY, CDR2 SMNVEV (reference sequence). Here the CDR3 reads CASSSILGLNEQYF. CDR3 sequence (DNA): TGTGCCAGCAGTAGCATCTTGGGGTTGAACGAGCAGTACTTC.

V gene TRBV10-3 combines with J gene TRBJ2-1, with 9 positions matching TRBD2. Germline CDR1 ENHRY, CDR2 SYGVKD. V trimming: 6 bases; J trimming: 1 base; junction bases outside the gene matches: 7. The CDR3 runs to 16 residues. CDR3 protein: CAISDPSGGSYNEQFF. Written as DNA, the CDR3 is TGTGCCATCAGCGATCCGAGCGGGGGGTCCTACAATGAGCAGTTCTTC.

The chain has TRBV2 and TRBJ1-2; TRBD1 is a possible D gene (6 bases). The V end was cut by 6 bases, the J end by 4 bases, with 9 bases between. The CDR3 covers 12 residues. Germline V gives CDR1 SNHLY, CDR2 FYNNEI. CDR3 coding DNA: TGTGCCAGCAGGATACAGGGCTATGGCTACACCTTC. Protein sequence: CASRIQGYGYTF. The whole variable domain, remainder taken from reference TRBV2 and TRBJ1-2, is EPEVTQTPSHQVTQMGQEVILRCVPISNHLYFYWYRQILGQKVEFLVSFYNNEISEKSEIFDDQFSVERPDGSNFTLKIRSTKLEDSAMYFCASRIQGYGYTFGSGTRLTVV.

J is TRBJ2-1 and V is TRBV7-2; 7 positions agree with TRBD2. Germline loops: CDR1 SGHTA, CDR2 FQGNSA. The CDR3 totals 15 residues. J was trimmed by 9 bases and V by 1 base; bases with no gene match: 9. CDR3 in amino acids: CASSLDLAAGGEQFF. The CDR3 bases are TGTGCCAGCAGCTTAGACCTAGCGGCTGGCGGTGAGCAGTTCTTC.